These T cell receptor beta chains were read from a single sample in a study of T cells expressing NK-cell markers. From the 5' RACE reads, TCRdb lists one entry per CDR3 protein and no DNA. Recorded for this sample: about 260,000 distinct CDR3 sequences. What was sequenced was blood T cells: a sorted CD56 or NKG2C T cell subset, CD4+ or CD8+ T cells, or bulk PBMC T cells (not recorded which). These receptors were obtained from a woman between 18 and 69 years old in good health. Both conserved end residues are part of each CDR3. Each record gives: V gene, J gene, CDR3 length, CDR3 protein.

>TRBV20-1|TRBJ1-5|15
CSARRTDLSNQPQHF
>TRBV18|TRBJ2-7|12
CASSPSGGEQYF
>TRBV20-1|TRBJ2-4|16
CSARDPLRGAGDIQYF
>TRBV5-5|TRBJ2-2|15
CASSLFDRYTGELFF
>TRBV20-1|TRBJ1-1|14
CRARGGDVNTEAFF
>TRBV12-3/TRBV12-4|TRBJ1-2|15
CASSPGTGGDYGYTF
>TRBV27|TRBJ1-5|17
CASSSDSRTYSNQPQHF
>TRBV18|TRBJ2-3|15
CASLSDRGRTDTQYF
>TRBV9|TRBJ1-1|13
CASSVQENTEAFF
>TRBV10-3|TRBJ2-2|18
CAIRPGLAGPMNTGELFF
>TRBV18|TRBJ1-4|14
CASSPARDWEKLFF
>TRBV28|TRBJ2-7|15
CASSLGLADYYEQYF
>TRBV5-4|TRBJ2-7|13
CASSDRVHYEQYF